What follows describes a single TCR beta chain. Participants came from about two dozen US areas, aged about 18 to 90 years. Assignment of participants to cohorts was predicated upon participant-reported clinical history. The data stem from a study of blood T cell repertoires in COVID-19. Turning to the study itself: Nucleic acid was either cDNA or gDNA, and it came from T cells, B-cell-depleted T cells, or PBMCs.

Germline assignment: CDR1 SEHNR and CDR2 FQNEAQ (reference sequence). This CDR3 is built from 14 residues. The trim removed 7 bases at V and 2 bases at J, leaving 4 bases unmatched. Sequencing used immunoSEQ multiplex PCR; TCRdb keeps in-frame clones, though not all of them. The sample records 200,000 or so clones, roughly nine tenths being singletons. Sequencing input: PBMCs or T cells enriched from blood (not recorded which). The V gene is TRBV7-9, the J gene TRBJ1-2; 10 bases line up with TRBD1. This clonotype was obtained from a woman aged 30 to 39 who had recovered from COVID-19. CDR3 sequence (DNA): TGTGCCAGCACCCCGGGACAGGGGAACTATGGCTACACCTTC. Encoded protein: CASTPGQGNYGYTF. Complete variable domain (other parts from reference TRBV7-9 and TRBJ1-2): DTGVSQNPRHKITKRGQNVTFRCDPISEHNRLYWYRQTLGQGPEFLTYFQNEAQLEKSRLLSDRFSAERPKGSFSTLEIQRTEQGDSAMYLCASTPGQGNYGYTFGSGTRLTVV.